This T cell receptor beta chain is from a study of blood T cell repertoires in COVID-19. The CDR3 consists of 16 residues. Germline V lookup: CDR1 LNHDA, CDR2 SQIVND (reference sequence). With 5 bases removed from V and 5 bases from J, the gap between germline ends came to 21 bases. Produced via immunoSEQ multiplex PCR; TCRdb's table is partial and in-frame only. This repertoire shows 400,000 or so clones, around 87% found once; its top ten account for 3%. The chain uses TRBV19 and TRBJ1-1; the D gene is possibly TRBD1 (6 bases). The receptor was isolated from a human donor in a cohort sampled during active COVID-19. Sequencing was done on a sample of peripheral blood. CDR3 residues: CASSADRILRGTEAFF. The CDR3 coding sequence is TGTGCCAGTAGTGCTGACAGGATACTCAGAGGGACTGAAGCTTTCTTT.